One sample yielded the 15 T cell receptor beta chains listed below, sequenced in a study of blood T cell repertoires in COVID-19. Some clones are missing from TCRdb's copy, which holds only in-frame ones; the method was immunoSEQ multiplex PCR. The table shows around 140,000 clones, with roughly 80% occurring only once. Sequencing input: peripheral blood. Receptor source: a woman aged 45 to 65 with active or convalescent COVID-19.

The chain uses TRBV9 and TRBJ1-3, with D uncertain. Germline V gene sequence: CDR1 SGDLS, CDR2 YYNGEE. The V end lost 4 bases, the J end lost 0 bases, and 17 bases lay between the germline ends. The CDR3 sequence is 17 residues long. The CDR3 DNA follows: TGTGCCAGCAGCTCTCACCCCTGGCGGAGCTCTGGAAACACCATATATTTT. Protein product: CASSSHPWRSSGNTIYF.

This clone has just a few counts. Here the CDR3 reads CAISDQGYEQYF. As DNA, the CDR3 is TGTGCCATCAGTGACCAGGGCTACGAGCAGTACTTC. The chain has TRBV10-3 and TRBJ2-7, with D tentatively TRBD1 (5 bases). There are 12 residues in the CDR3. V shed 3 bases and J shed 3 bases, with 6 bases lying between them. Germline CDR1 reads ENHRY; CDR2 reads SYGVKD.

This clone appeared a few times. The chain links TRBV28 to TRBJ1-5, with 11 bases that match TRBD1. CDR1 is MDHEN and CDR2 is SYDVKM in the germline V gene. The CDR3 length is 17 residues. With 6 bases clipped from V and 1 base from J, the junction kept 8 bases outside the gene matches. The CDR3 nucleotides are TGTGCCAGCAGACACGGGACAGGGGGGAGGAGCAATCAGCCCCAGCATTTT. This encodes CASRHGTGGRSNQPQHF.

This clone was picked up a small number of times. The rearrangement links TRBV28 to TRBJ2-2, with 8 bases fitting TRBD1. With V trimmed by 3 bases and J by 3 bases, 3 bases remained unmatched. Germline-derived CDR1 and CDR2 are MDHEN and SYDVKM. The CDR3 sequence is 15 residues long. CDR3 loop: CASSFLGQDTGELFF. CDR3 DNA sequence: TGTGCCAGCAGTTTCCTGGGACAGGACACCGGGGAGCTGTTTTTT. The complete variable domain, with remaining parts taken from reference TRBV28 and TRBJ2-2, reads DVKVTQSSRYLVKRTGEKVFLECVQDMDHENMFWYRQDPGLGLRLIYFSYDVKMKEKGDIPEGYSVSREKKERFSLILESASTNQTSMYLCASSFLGQDTGELFFGEGSRLTVL.

The chain's CDR3 is CASGLALIRDRGSRKGSEAFF. The CDR3 coding sequence is TGTGCTAGTGGTTTGGCCCTGATCCGGGACAGGGGTTCCAGAAAGGGCTCTGAAGCTTTCTTT. This chain connects TRBV12-5 to TRBJ1-1; 10 nucleotides agree with TRBD1. This CDR3 has 21 amino acids. CDR1 and CDR2 (germline): LGHNT, FRNRAP. V lost 1 base and J lost 6; bases outside the gene matches: 23. Complete variable domain (other parts from reference TRBV12-5 and TRBJ1-1): DARVTQTPRHKVTEMGQEVTMRCQPILGHNTVFWYRQTMMQGLELLAYFRNRAPLDDSGMPKDRFSAEMPDATLATLKIQPSEPRDSAVYFCASGLALIRDRGSRKGSEAFFGQGTRLTVV.

This clone turned up a few times. Relative to the germline gene, one junction end is altered; a read error may explain this. CDR3 sequence (DNA): TGTGCCAGCAGCTTATTGGGACAGGTCGACTTC. Translated: CASSLLGQVDF. The chain links TRBV7-8 to TRBJ2-7; TRBD1 matches 8 bases. Germline V gene sequence: CDR1 SGHVS, CDR2 FQNEAQ. This CDR3 comprises 11 residues.

This chain uses TRBV4-2 with TRBJ2-1; 10 bases agree with TRBD2. Germline assignment: CDR1 LGHNA and CDR2 YNFKEQ. The junction had 4 bases not matched to a gene; V was cut back by 3 bases and J by 2 bases. The CDR3 is 16 residues long. Here the CDR3 reads CASSQGSGGTYNEQFF. DNA for the CDR3: TGTGCCAGCAGCCAGGGTAGCGGGGGGACCTACAATGAGCAGTTCTTC.

In its sample, this clone was seen once. The J gene is TRBJ1-2, the V gene TRBV19, with 8 nucleotides matching TRBD1. Per germline, CDR1 LNHDA and CDR2 SQIVND (reference sequence). The CDR3 length is 14 residues. The V and J ends lost 2 bases and 8 bases, in that order; junction bases with no gene match: 7. CDR3 DNA: TGTGCCAGTAGTATAACGGGCGGACAGGGCGGCTACACCTTC. Amino acid sequence: CASSITGGQGGYTF.

V usage is TRBV2 and J usage is TRBJ1-1; D unresolved. Trimming pared 4 bases from V and 1 base from J, leaving 7 bases between. The CDR3 runs to 13 residues. Germline values: CDR1 SNHLY, CDR2 FYNNEI. This CDR3 reads CASSVRSNTEAFF. CDR3 nucleotide sequence: TGTGCCAGCAGTGTTCGGTCGAACACTGAAGCTTTCTTT. Supplemented by reference TRBV2 and TRBJ1-1, the full variable domain reads EPEVTQTPSHQVTQMGQEVILRCVPISNHLYFYWYRQILGQKVEFLVSFYNNEISEKSEIFDDQFSVERPDGSNFTLKIRSTKLEDSAMYFCASSVRSNTEAFFGQGTRLTVV.

The chain has TRBV10-2 and TRBJ2-5; possibly TRBD2 for D (6 bases). Germline V gene data show CDR1 as WSHSY and CDR2 as SAAADI. The CDR3 has 14 residues. Trimming removed 3 bases at V and 2 bases at J, with 10 bases between. CDR3 residues: CASSDGGAQETQYF. Written as DNA, the CDR3 is TGCGCCAGCAGTGACGGGGGAGCTCAAGAGACCCAGTACTTC.

The V call is TRBV24-1, the J call TRBJ2-3; maybe TRBD2 (5 bases). Germline V CDR1 and CDR2: KGHDR, SFDVKD. The CDR3 length is 15 residues. V gave up 4 bases and J gave up 8 bases, with 18 bases separating them. The CDR3 DNA follows: TGTGCCACCAGTGACTCCGGACTCGATGCGGCTACGCAGTATTTT. Translation: CATSDSGLDAATQYF.

The chain combines TRBV2 with TRBJ1-4; TRBD1 might be the D (5 bases). This CDR3 has 13 amino acids. Trimming pared 6 bases from V and 4 bases from J, leaving 9 bases between. CDR1 is SNHLY, CDR2 FYNNEI, per germline. The CDR3 region has the DNA TGTGCCAGCAGGGGAGGGGTTAATGAAAAACTGTTTTTT. Translated: CASRGGVNEKLFF. The full variable domain, rest sourced from reference TRBV2 and TRBJ1-4, is EPEVTQTPSHQVTQMGQEVILRCVPISNHLYFYWYRQILGQKVEFLVSFYNNEISEKSEIFDDQFSVERPDGSNFTLKIRSTKLEDSAMYFCASRGGVNEKLFFGSGTQLSVL.

The chain links TRBV11-1 to TRBJ2-2, with D possibly TRBD1 on 6 matching bases. The germline V gene encodes CDR1 SGHAT and CDR2 FQDESV (reference sequence). V gave up 7 bases and J gave up 5 bases, with 14 bases separating them. The CDR3 contains 14 residues. The chain's CDR3 is CASTASRGTGELFF. CDR3 DNA sequence: TGTGCCAGCACCGCCTCGAGGGGGACCGGGGAGCTGTTTTTT.

This chain uses TRBV28 with TRBJ1-2, with 9 bases fitting TRBD1. The CDR3 sequence is 13 residues long. From germline, CDR1 is MDHEN and CDR2 SYDVKM. The J segment lost 2 bases and the V segment lost 8 bases, leaving 3 bases of the junction unmatched. The CDR3 sequence: CASRQGGNYGYTF. The CDR3 coding sequence is TGTGCCAGCCGACAGGGGGGGAACTATGGCTACACCTTC.

The rearrangement uses TRBV3-1 (or the pseudogene TRBV3-2) and TRBJ2-4; 7 positions agree with TRBD1. The trim removed 5 bases at V and 1 base at J, leaving 2 bases unmatched. This CDR3 contains 14 residues. Germline V gives CDR1 LGHDT, CDR2 YNNKEL (reference sequence). This chain's CDR3 is CASSAQGAKNIQYF. CDR3 sequence (DNA): TGTGCCAGCAGCGCACAGGGGGCCAAAAACATTCAGTACTTC.